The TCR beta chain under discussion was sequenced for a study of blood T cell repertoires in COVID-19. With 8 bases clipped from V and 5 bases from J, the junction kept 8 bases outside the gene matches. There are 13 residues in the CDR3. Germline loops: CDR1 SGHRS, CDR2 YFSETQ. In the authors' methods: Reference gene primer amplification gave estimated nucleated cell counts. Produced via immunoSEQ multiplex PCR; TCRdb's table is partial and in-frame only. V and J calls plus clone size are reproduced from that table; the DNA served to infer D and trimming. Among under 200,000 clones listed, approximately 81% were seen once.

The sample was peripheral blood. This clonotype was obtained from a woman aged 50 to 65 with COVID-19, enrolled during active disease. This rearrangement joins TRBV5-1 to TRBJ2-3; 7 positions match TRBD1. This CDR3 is CARLGDREDTQYF. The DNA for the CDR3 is TGCGCCAGGCTGGGCGACAGGGAAGATACGCAGTATTTT.